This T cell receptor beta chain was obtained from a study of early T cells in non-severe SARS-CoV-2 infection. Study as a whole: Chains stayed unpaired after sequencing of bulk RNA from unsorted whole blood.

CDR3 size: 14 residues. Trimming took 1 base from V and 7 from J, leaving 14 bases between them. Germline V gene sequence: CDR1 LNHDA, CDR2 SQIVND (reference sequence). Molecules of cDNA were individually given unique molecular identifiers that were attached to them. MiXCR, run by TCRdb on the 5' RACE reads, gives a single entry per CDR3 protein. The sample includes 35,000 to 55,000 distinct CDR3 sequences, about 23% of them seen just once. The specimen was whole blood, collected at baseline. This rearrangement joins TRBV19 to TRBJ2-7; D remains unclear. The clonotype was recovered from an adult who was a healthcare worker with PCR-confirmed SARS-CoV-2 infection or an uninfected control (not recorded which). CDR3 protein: CASSIAPPAKEQYF. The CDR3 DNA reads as TGTGCCAGTAGTATAGCCCCGCCGGCGAAGGAGCAGTACTTC. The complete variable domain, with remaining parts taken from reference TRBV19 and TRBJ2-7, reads DGGITQSPKYLFRKEGQNVTLSCEQNLNHDAMYWYRQDPGQGLRLIYYSQIVNDFQKGDIAEGYSVSREKKESFPLTVTSAQKNPTAFYLCASSIAPPAKEQYFGPGTRLTVT.